This T cell receptor (beta chain) was identified during a study of blood T cell repertoires in COVID-19 (dated by TCRdb to about 2020). Notes on the research overall: Samples covering the acute and convalescent phases of COVID-19 were provided by collaborators in the United States, Italy and Spain. HLA class I and class II types, where available, came from metadata supplied by the sample provider rather than from assay-based typing. The repertoires were made available in a free public database intended to serve as a resource for research on the immune response to SARS-CoV-2. The sample metadata nearly always contained a de-identified subject ID, COVID-19 status, age in years and sex. The dataset comprised deeply sampled blood TCRbeta repertoires from subjects exposed to, actively infected with, or recovered from COVID-19. The prospective study material was composed of cDNA or gDNA derived from T cells, B-cell-depleted T cells, or PBMCs. Samples were obtained from the ongoing ImmuneRACE study (first 160 participants) and from 1,000 to 1,500 subjects provided by 6 global collaborators. The research as a whole found: How much clinical and demographic metadata was included differed by source and by participant, and the metadata was provided uncurated.

TCRbeta CDR3 regions were amplified from genomic DNA by means of the immunoSEQ Assay, a bias-controlled multiplex PCR. The original methods were these. The number of nucleated cells in each sample was estimated from the amplification of reference gene primers within the assay. Sequence reads were collapsed and filtered to measure the absolute abundance of every unique TCRbeta CDR3 rearrangement. For each sample, productive Simpson clonality was calculated as the square root of Simpson's diversity index over productive rearrangements. This is the immuneACCESS table as TCRdb keeps it, with only in-frame sequences that have V and J called. A part of the clones is gone; compared with another copy, unresolved V genes explain less than half, and the rest is unexplained. V and J calls and clone size are those listed in that table; D and trimming were worked out from the DNA. In this sample the table shows hundreds of thousands of clones, roughly 85% of which occur a single time. The ten top clones hold about 3.6% of the sample.

Collaborating institutions collected whole blood in K2EDTA tubes following their own protocols. Collaborator samples were shipped for TCRbeta analysis as frozen whole blood, isolated PBMCs, or DNA extracted from either sample type. A note on this clone: Its specific antigen is unknown. No quality values exist for individual bases; no much larger clone is one base distant.

Reading the germline V gene gives CDR1 MDHEN and CDR2 SYDVKM. The CDR3 has 17 amino acids, counting the end cysteine and phenylalanine. Left in the record is the CDR3 DNA by itself, 51 bases read in frame from the first base. The junction shows trimming of 4 bases on V and 6 bases on J, plus 24 bases between the germline ends. This TCR came from a woman between 18 and 30 years old with acute or convalescent COVID-19. The sequencing input was peripheral blood. In this chain, TRBV28 is recombined with TRBJ1-2, with the identity of the D gene unclear. The sequence in DNA is TGTGCCAGCAGTTCCGTACGGATGGGCCCCGGGAACGATGGCTACACCTTC. Protein translation: CASSSVRMGPGNDGYTF.